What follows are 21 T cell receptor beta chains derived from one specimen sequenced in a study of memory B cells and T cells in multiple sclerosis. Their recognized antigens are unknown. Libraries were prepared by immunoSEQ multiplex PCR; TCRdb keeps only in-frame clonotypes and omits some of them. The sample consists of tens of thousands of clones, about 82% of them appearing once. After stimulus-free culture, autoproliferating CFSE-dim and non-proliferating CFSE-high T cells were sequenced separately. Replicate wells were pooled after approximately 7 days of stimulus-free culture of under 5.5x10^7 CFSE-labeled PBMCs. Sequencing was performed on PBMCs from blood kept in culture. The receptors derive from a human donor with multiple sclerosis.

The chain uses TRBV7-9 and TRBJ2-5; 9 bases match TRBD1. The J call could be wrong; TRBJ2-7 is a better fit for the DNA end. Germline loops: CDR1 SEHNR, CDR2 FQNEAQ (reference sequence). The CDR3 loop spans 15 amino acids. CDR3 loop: CASSFFRDRAAEQYF. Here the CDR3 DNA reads TGTGCCAGCAGCTTCTTTCGGGACAGGGCGGCCGAGCAGTACTTC.

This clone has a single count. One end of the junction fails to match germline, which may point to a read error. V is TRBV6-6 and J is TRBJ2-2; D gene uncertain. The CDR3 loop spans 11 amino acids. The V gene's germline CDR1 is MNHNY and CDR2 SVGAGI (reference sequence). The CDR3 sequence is CASSYSSRRIF. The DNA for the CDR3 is TGTGCCAGCAGTTACTCGTCCCGAAGAATTTTT.

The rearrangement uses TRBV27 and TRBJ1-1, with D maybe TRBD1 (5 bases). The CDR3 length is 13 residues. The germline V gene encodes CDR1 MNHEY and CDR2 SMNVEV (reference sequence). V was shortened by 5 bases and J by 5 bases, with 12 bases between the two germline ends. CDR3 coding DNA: TGTGCCAGCAGTGCTGGTCGGGGGACTGAAGCTTTCTTT. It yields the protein CASSAGRGTEAFF.

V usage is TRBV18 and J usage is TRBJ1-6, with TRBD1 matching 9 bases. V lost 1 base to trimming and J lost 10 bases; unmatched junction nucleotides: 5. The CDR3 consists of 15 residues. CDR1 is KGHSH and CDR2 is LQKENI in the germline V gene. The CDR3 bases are TGTGCCAGCTCACCACAGGACAGGGGCCTGTCACCCCTCCACTTT. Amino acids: CASSPQDRGLSPLHF. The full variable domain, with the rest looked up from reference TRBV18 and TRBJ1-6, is NAGVMQNPRHLVRRRGQEARLRCSPMKGHSHVYWYRQLPEEGLKFMVYLQKENIIDESGMPKERFSAEFPKEGPSILRIQQVVRGDSAAYFCASSPQDRGLSPLHFGNGTRLTVT.

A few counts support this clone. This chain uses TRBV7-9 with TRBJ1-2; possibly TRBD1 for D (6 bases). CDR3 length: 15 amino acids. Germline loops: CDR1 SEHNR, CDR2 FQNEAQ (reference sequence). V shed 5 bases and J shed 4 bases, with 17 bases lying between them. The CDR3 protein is CASSPPTGELYGYTF. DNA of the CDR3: TGTGCCAGCAGCCCCCCGACAGGCGAACTCTATGGCTACACCTTC.

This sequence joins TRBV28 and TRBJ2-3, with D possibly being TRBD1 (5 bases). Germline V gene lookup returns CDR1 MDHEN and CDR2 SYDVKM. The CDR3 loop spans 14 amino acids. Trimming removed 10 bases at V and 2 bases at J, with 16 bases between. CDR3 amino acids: CATRSGQNTDTQYF. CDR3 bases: TGTGCCACCAGGTCAGGGCAGAACACAGATACGCAGTATTTT.

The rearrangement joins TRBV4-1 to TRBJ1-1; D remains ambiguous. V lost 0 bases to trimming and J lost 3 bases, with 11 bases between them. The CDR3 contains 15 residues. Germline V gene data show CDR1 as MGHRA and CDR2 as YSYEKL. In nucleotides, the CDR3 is TGCGCCAGCAGCCAAGATATAGGCAGCTACACTGAAGCTTTCTTT. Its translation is CASSQDIGSYTEAFF.

The CDR3 DNA follows: TGCGCCAGCAGCCAAGATTGGACGGGGTCCAGTCTCGGAAACACCATATATTTT. Its translation is CASSQDWTGSSLGNTIYF. The chain couples TRBV4-1 to TRBJ1-3; D is unresolved. The CDR3 totals 18 residues. Germline assignment: CDR1 MGHRA and CDR2 YSYEKL. Trimming cost V 0 bases and J 4 bases, with 19 bases left between them.

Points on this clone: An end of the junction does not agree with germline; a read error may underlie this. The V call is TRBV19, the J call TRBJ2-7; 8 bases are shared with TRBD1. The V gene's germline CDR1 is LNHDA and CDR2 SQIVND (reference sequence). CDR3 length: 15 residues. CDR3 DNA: TGTGCCAGTAGGCCCCCGGGACAGGCATCCTACGAGCAGTGCTTC. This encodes CASRPPGQASYEQCF.

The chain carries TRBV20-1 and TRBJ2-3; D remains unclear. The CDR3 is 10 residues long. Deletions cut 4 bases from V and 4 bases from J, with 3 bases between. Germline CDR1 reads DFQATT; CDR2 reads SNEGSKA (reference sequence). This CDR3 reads CSAKADTQYF. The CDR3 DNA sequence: TGCAGTGCTAAGGCAGATACGCAGTATTTT.

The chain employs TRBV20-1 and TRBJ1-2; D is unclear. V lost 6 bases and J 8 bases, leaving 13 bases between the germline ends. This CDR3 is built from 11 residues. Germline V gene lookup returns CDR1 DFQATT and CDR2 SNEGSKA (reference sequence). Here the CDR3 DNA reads TGCAGTGCCCACGCTCTACAGGGCTACACCTTC. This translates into CSAHALQGYTF.

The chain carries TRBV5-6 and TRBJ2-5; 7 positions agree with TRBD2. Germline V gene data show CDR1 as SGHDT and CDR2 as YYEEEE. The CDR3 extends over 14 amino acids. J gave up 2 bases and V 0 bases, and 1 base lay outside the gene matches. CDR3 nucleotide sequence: TGTGCCAGCAGCTTGGGCGGGGGACAAGAGACCCAGTACTTC. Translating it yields CASSLGGGQETQYF.

CDR3 DNA: TGTGCCACCAGCAGAGATTGGGTAAATGAGCAGTTCTTC. It encodes CATSRDWVNEQFF. This chain links TRBV15 with TRBJ2-1; D unresolved. The length of the CDR3 is 13 residues. Germline V gene data show CDR1 as LNHNV and CDR2 as YYDKDF (reference sequence). With 0 bases removed from V and 7 bases from J, the gap between germline ends came to 7 bases.

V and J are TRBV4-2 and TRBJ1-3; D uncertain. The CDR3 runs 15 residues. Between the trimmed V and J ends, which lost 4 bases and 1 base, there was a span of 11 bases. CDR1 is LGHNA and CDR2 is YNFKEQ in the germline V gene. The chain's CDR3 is CASSPVRVSGNTIYF. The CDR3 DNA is TGTGCCAGCAGCCCTGTCCGGGTTTCTGGAAACACCATATATTTT.

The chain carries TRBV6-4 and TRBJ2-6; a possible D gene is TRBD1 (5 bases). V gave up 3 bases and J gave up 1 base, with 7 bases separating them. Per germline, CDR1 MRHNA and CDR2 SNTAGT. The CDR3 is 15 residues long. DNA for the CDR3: TGTGCCAGCAGTGATCAGGGTTCTGGGGCCAACGTCCTGACTTTC. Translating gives CASSDQGSGANVLTF.

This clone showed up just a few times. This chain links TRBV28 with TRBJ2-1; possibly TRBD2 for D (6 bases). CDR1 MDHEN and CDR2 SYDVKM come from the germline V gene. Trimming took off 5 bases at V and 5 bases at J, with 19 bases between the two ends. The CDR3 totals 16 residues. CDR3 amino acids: CASSPSSRRGDNEQFF. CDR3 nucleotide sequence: TGTGCCAGCAGTCCGTCCTCGCGGAGGGGAGACAATGAGCAGTTCTTC.

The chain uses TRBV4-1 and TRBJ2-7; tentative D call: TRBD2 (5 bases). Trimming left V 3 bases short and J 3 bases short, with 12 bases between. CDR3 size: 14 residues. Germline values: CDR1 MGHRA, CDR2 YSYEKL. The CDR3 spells CASSHQLVFYEQYF. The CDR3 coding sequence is TGCGCCAGCAGCCACCAACTAGTTTTCTACGAGCAGTACTTC.

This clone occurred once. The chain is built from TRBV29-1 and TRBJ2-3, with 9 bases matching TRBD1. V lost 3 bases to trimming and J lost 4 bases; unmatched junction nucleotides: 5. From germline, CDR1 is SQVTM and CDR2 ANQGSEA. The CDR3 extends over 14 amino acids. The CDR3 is CSVEGQGVADTQYF. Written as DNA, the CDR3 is TGCAGCGTTGAGGGACAGGGTGTCGCAGATACGCAGTATTTT.

The CDR3 nucleotides read TGCGCCAGTCAGAAAACAGGGGACTACTATGGCTACACCTTC. Its translation is CASQKTGDYYGYTF. The V and J genes are TRBV5-1 and TRBJ1-2, with 7 positions matching TRBD1. CDR3 length: 14 amino acids. Trimming at V came to 8 bases and at J to 3 bases, leaving 10 bases not matched to a gene. Germline V gene sequence: CDR1 SGHRS, CDR2 YFSETQ.

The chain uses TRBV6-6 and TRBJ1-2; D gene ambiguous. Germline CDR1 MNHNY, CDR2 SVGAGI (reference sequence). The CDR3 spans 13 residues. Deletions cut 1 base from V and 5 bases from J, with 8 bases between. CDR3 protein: CASSYFGVYGYTF. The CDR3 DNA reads TGTGCCAGCAGTTACTTCGGGGTTTATGGCTACACCTTC.

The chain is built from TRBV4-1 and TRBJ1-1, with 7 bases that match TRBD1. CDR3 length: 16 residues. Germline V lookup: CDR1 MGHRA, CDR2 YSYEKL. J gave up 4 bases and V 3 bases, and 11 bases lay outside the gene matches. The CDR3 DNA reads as TGCGCCAGCAGCCAGACCGTATCCCGACAGGGCACTGAAGCTTTCTTT. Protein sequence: CASSQTVSRQGTEAFF.